These 31 T cell receptor beta chains came from one sample sequenced in a study of T cell repertoires in cytomegalovirus infection. In TCRdb, the reads were re-called with MiXCR into one record per CDR3 protein. Of 800,000 to 950,000 distinct CDR3 sequences in the sample, less than 35% were seen once. These TCRs are of unknown antigen specificity. Source: cultured CD8+ T cells from PBMCs, taken from culture after CMV antigen stimulation. The receptors shown here come from a human donor in good health (CMV status not recorded). Some clones in this sample may be carry-over from other donors' samples.

This chain joins TRBV20-1 and TRBJ2-7; D is unclear. Germline CDR1 DFQATT, CDR2 SNEGSKA (reference sequence). The CDR3 is 13 amino acids. Deletions cut 6 bases from V and 3 bases from J, with 15 bases between. Here the CDR3 reads CSARQVGYYEQYV. In DNA, the CDR3 is TGCAGTGCGAGGCAGGTGGGGTACTACGAGCAGTACGTC.

This chain connects TRBV6-1 to TRBJ1-5; 8 bases are a match to TRBD1. The germline gives CDR1 MNHNS, CDR2 SASEGT. V shed 2 bases, J shed 4 bases, and the junction held 13 bases outside the gene matches. This CDR3 comprises 18 residues. In DNA form, the CDR3 reads TGTGCCAGCAGTGAAAGGGACAGGCTAATTCCGGGTAATCAGCCCCAGCATTTT. The encoded protein is CASSERDRLIPGNQPQHF.

This clonotype was observed many times. The rearrangement joins TRBV7-8 to TRBJ2-1; TRBD1 is a possible D gene (5 bases). The CDR3 has 14 amino acids. Germline V CDR1 and CDR2: SGHVS, FQNEAQ. V was shortened by 3 bases and J by 4 bases, with 10 bases between the two germline ends. The CDR3 is CASSFRQGYNEQFF. CDR3 nucleotides: TGTGCCAGCAGCTTCCGGCAGGGATACAATGAGCAGTTCTTC. Complete variable domain (other parts from reference TRBV7-8 and TRBJ2-1): GAGVSQSPRYKVAKRGQDVALRCDPISGHVSLFWYQQALGQGPEFLTYFQNEAQLDKSGLPSDRFFAERPEGSVSTLKIQRTQQEDSAVYLCASSFRQGYNEQFFGPGTRLTVL.

The genes are TRBV18 and TRBJ2-3, with 8 bases lining up with TRBD1. CDR1 KGHSH and CDR2 LQKENI come from the germline V gene. The J segment lost 5 bases and the V segment lost 6 bases, leaving 7 bases of the junction unmatched. The CDR3 sequence is 14 residues long. The CDR3 spells CASSSGGFGDTQYF. For the CDR3, the DNA is TGTGCCAGCTCGTCAGGGGGCTTCGGAGATACGCAGTATTTT.

About this clonotype itself: The junction does not match germline at one end; this may be a read error. The chain is built from TRBV5-3 and TRBJ2-6; 7 bases map to TRBD1. TRBV5-3 is flagged as an ORF with uncertain function. This CDR3 is 18 amino acids long. The CDR3 bases are TGTGCCAGCAGCTTGGTGAGGGGGCAAGGGTTCGGGGCCAACGTCCTGACTTTC. Translating it yields CASSLVRGQGFGANVLTF.

In its sample, this clonotype was seen many times. The chain links TRBV7-2 to TRBJ2-7, with D possibly TRBD2 on 6 matching bases. This CDR3 spans 15 amino acids. The ends were cut back, 0 bases at V and 2 bases at J, with 11 bases in the middle. Germline V lookup: CDR1 SGHTA, CDR2 FQGNSA. CDR3 DNA sequence: TGTGCCAGCAGCTTAGCAGTTGGGGGGACCTACGAGCAGTACTTC. Translation: CASSLAVGGTYEQYF.

The J gene is TRBJ1-5, the V gene TRBV9; TRBD1 is a possible D gene (5 bases). Between the trimmed V and J ends, which lost 7 bases and 1 base, there was a span of 12 bases. Germline loops: CDR1 SGDLS, CDR2 YYNGEE. The CDR3 is 14 residues long. The chain's CDR3 is CASGRGVSNQPQHF. The CDR3 nucleotides are TGTGCCAGCGGAAGAGGGGTAAGCAATCAGCCCCAGCATTTT.

J is TRBJ2-1 and V is TRBV19; tentative D call: TRBD2 (6 bases). V gave up 3 bases and J gave up 0 bases, with 15 bases separating them. The germline V gene encodes CDR1 LNHDA and CDR2 SQIVND (reference sequence). The CDR3 consists of 17 residues. CDR3 DNA: TGTGCCAGTAGTATCCATGGCGGGGAGGTCTCCTACAATGAGCAGTTCTTC. This gives the protein CASSIHGGEVSYNEQFF.

Details on this clonotype: This may stem from a read error, because a much larger clone lies one nucleotide away. CDR3 coding DNA: TGTGCCAACACTCAGACCCCTTTTTGGGAGCAGTACTTC. Its protein is CANTQTPFWEQYF. The rearrangement joins TRBV12-3 or TRBV12-4 to TRBJ2-7, with D unclear. Trimming took 10 bases from V and 7 from J, leaving 20 bases between them. The CDR3 extends over 13 amino acids.

As for this clonotype: With a much larger clone just one base away, this may be a read error. The DNA of the CDR3 is TGTGCCAGCAGCTGGACACCAGAGAACACCAGGGAGCTGTTTTTT. It specifies CASSWTPENTRELFF. V is TRBV7-6 and J is TRBJ2-2, with TRBD1 as a possible D gene (5 bases). The V gene's germline CDR1 is SGHVS and CDR2 FNYEAQ. The CDR3 consists of 15 residues.

The table lists this clonotype with many counts. This chain joins TRBV7-9 and TRBJ1-4, with unresolved D. Per the germline V gene, CDR1 is SEHNR and CDR2 is FQNEAQ (reference sequence). V gave up 3 bases and J gave up 4 bases, with 6 bases separating them. The CDR3 contains 13 residues. The CDR3 nucleotides read TGTGCCAGCAGCTTCGGTCTTAATGAAAAACTGTTTTTT. This encodes CASSFGLNEKLFF.

This clonotype was seen only a few times. The chain carries TRBV28 and TRBJ2-1; 8 bases align to TRBD2. The V segment lost 7 bases and the J segment 7 bases; nucleotides outside the gene matches: 3. Germline loops: CDR1 MDHEN, CDR2 SYDVKM. The CDR3 contains 12 residues. The CDR3 DNA reads TGTGCCAGCAACTCGGGGGGGAATGAGCAGTTCTTC. This encodes CASNSGGNEQFF.

This clonotype was seen more than once but under ten times. V and J are TRBV6-1 and TRBJ2-7, with D uncertain. The CDR3 runs to 14 residues. The V end lost 0 bases, the J end lost 1 base, and 7 bases lay between the germline ends. Germline V gene sequence: CDR1 MNHNS, CDR2 SASEGT. The CDR3 is CASSEAVLSYEQYF. The CDR3 coding sequence is TGTGCCAGCAGTGAAGCGGTCCTGTCCTACGAGCAGTACTTC.

J is TRBJ1-5 and V is TRBV28; D unresolved. The CDR3 totals 15 residues. CDR1 and CDR2 (germline): MDHEN, SYDVKM. Trimming took off 3 bases at V and 3 bases at J, with 12 bases between the two ends. The CDR3 reads CASSLRSGNNQPQHF. The CDR3 DNA is TGTGCCAGCAGTTTGAGATCGGGGAACAATCAGCCCCAGCATTTT.

This clonotype turned up a few times. The chain recombines TRBV9 with TRBJ2-2, with 8 bases fitting TRBD1. J lost 1 base, V lost 2 bases, and 7 bases had no gene match. This CDR3 contains 17 residues. The germline gives CDR1 SGDLS, CDR2 YYNGEE. CDR3 in amino acids: CASSVSGGTGNTGELFF. The CDR3 region has the DNA TGTGCCAGCAGCGTGTCTGGGGGGACAGGGAACACCGGGGAGCTGTTTTTT.

This clonotype was counted many times. The chain recombines TRBV7-6 with TRBJ2-6; D not resolved. Per the germline V gene, CDR1 is SGHVS and CDR2 is FNYEAQ. The CDR3 sequence is 15 residues long. Trimming stripped 1 base from V and 2 bases from J, with 6 bases between. The CDR3 sequence is CASSLVSAGANVLTF. In DNA form, the CDR3 reads TGTGCCAGCAGCTTAGTTTCGGCTGGGGCCAACGTCCTGACTTTC.

The chain links TRBV11-3 to TRBJ2-6; D perhaps matches TRBD1 (5 bases). V lost 1 base, J lost 0 bases, and 10 bases lay in between. The CDR3 is 17 residues long. Germline V gene lookup returns CDR1 SGHNT and CDR2 YENEEA. CDR3: CASSLGGRFSGANVLTF. CDR3 DNA: TGTGCCAGCAGCTTAGGGGGCCGATTCTCTGGGGCCAACGTCCTGACTTTC.

Points on this clonotype: Just one base apart from a much larger clone, this may be a read error. V usage is TRBV7-8 and J usage is TRBJ2-3; 8 nucleotides match TRBD1. V lost 10 bases to trimming and J lost 5 bases; unmatched junction nucleotides: 11. Germline lookup yields CDR1 SGHVS and CDR2 FQNEAQ. The length of the CDR3 is 14 residues. The CDR3 here is CATLGDRWRDTQYF. The CDR3 coding sequence is TGTGCCACCCTCGGGGACAGGTGGCGAGATACGCAGTATTTT.

This clonotype was detected a few times. The V gene is TRBV27, the J gene TRBJ2-1; TRBD1 might be the D (7 bases). CDR3 length: 18 residues. V dropped 6 bases and J dropped 6 bases, with 27 bases sitting between them. Germline loops: CDR1 MNHEY, CDR2 SMNVEV (reference sequence). CDR3 loop: CASSQLGLRGDIPNEQFF. In nucleotides, the CDR3 is TGTGCCAGCAGCCAACTTGGACTCAGGGGGGACATTCCCAATGAGCAGTTCTTC.

The genes are TRBV10-2 and TRBJ2-2; D may be TRBD1 or TRBD2 (5 bases each). V was cut by 0 bases and J by 6 bases, with 20 bases left in between. The CDR3 spans 18 residues. Germline V lookup: CDR1 WSHSY, CDR2 SAAADI. This chain's CDR3 is CASSESFGLSTRAGELFF. The CDR3 region has the DNA TGCGCCAGCAGTGAGTCGTTCGGACTCTCTACCAGGGCCGGGGAGCTGTTTTTT.

This clonotype was observed a handful of times. This rearrangement joins TRBV12-3 or TRBV12-4 to TRBJ1-3; 10 bases agree with TRBD1. The CDR3 length is 19 residues. Germline trimming cut 3 bases from V and 3 bases from J; bases unmatched to any gene: 14. The CDR3 sequence: CASSFRLLPGTGVGNTIYF. The CDR3 coding sequence is TGTGCCAGCAGTTTTCGGCTGCTTCCCGGGACAGGGGTTGGAAACACCATATATTTT.

The chain couples TRBV19 to TRBJ1-6; 10 bases match TRBD1. Trimming took 7 bases from V and 7 from J; bases not matched to a gene: 4. Germline V lookup: CDR1 LNHDA, CDR2 SQIVND (reference sequence). CDR3 length: 14 amino acids. The CDR3 DNA is TGTGCCAGTACCCTGGGACAGGGGAATTCACCCCTCCACTTT. As protein: CASTLGQGNSPLHF.

There are a few counts of this clonotype. V usage is TRBV7-6 and J usage is TRBJ2-3; D is uncertain. V was pared by 5 bases and J by 4 bases, with 10 bases between. The germline gives CDR1 SGHVS, CDR2 FNYEAQ. There are 13 residues in the CDR3. In DNA form, the CDR3 reads TGTGCCAGCAGCGTTACGGTCTCAGATACGCAGTATTTT. Its protein product is CASSVTVSDTQYF.

This clonotype was picked up many times. V is TRBV4-1 and J is TRBJ1-1; D not certain. The CDR3 loop spans 13 amino acids. V shed 1 base and J shed 3 bases, with 6 bases lying between them. The germline CDR1 and CDR2 sequences are MGHRA and YSYEKL. CDR3 loop: CASSQGRDTEAFF. The CDR3 DNA is TGCGCCAGCAGCCAAGGCCGGGACACTGAAGCTTTCTTT.

This CDR3 is CASNKIQGGWTEAFF. DNA for the CDR3: TGTGCCAGCAATAAGATCCAGGGGGGATGGACTGAAGCTTTCTTT. V is TRBV6-5 and J is TRBJ1-1; 7 positions match TRBD1. V lost 7 bases to trimming and J lost 5 bases; unmatched junction nucleotides: 13. The CDR3 is made up of 15 amino acids. Looked up from germline, CDR1 is MNHEY and CDR2 is SVGAGI.

The genes are TRBV19 and TRBJ2-7; D may be TRBD2 (6 bases). CDR1 is LNHDA, CDR2 SQIVND, per germline (reference sequence). V was trimmed by 5 bases and J by 3 bases, leaving 17 bases between them. This CDR3 is built from 15 residues. The CDR3 DNA reads TGTGCCAGTAGTTGGGGCTCCCGCGGGAACTACGAGCAGTACTTC. Amino acids: CASSWGSRGNYEQYF. Full variable domain (remainder filled in from reference TRBV19 and TRBJ2-7): DGGITQSPKYLFRKEGQNVTLSCEQNLNHDAMYWYRQDPGQGLRLIYYSQIVNDFQKGDIAEGYSVSREKKESFPLTVTSAQKNPTAFYLCASSWGSRGNYEQYFGPGTRLTVT.

This clonotype was seen at least ten times. This rearrangement joins TRBV12-3 or TRBV12-4 to TRBJ1-2; D is ambiguous. The CDR3 runs to 15 residues. Trimming took 5 bases from V and 4 from J, leaving 17 bases between them. CDR3 protein: CASSVTPDPPYGYTF. The CDR3 nucleotides are TGTGCCAGCAGTGTTACCCCGGATCCTCCCTATGGCTACACCTTC.

Worth noting for this clonotype: A much larger clone is a single base away; this may be a read error. V gene TRBV7-2 combines with J gene TRBJ2-5; 7 bases are a match to TRBD1. Losses at the gene ends were 10 bases for V and 5 bases for J; bases not matched to a gene: 10. The germline V gene encodes CDR1 SGHTA and CDR2 FQGNSA. This CDR3 is built from 13 residues. DNA of the CDR3: TGTGCCAACAACCGTGCGACAGGGGAGACCCAGTACTTC. Translation: CANNRATGETQYF. The full variable domain, its missing parts supplied by reference TRBV7-2 and TRBJ2-5, is GAGVSQSPSNKVTEKGKDVELRCDPISGHTALYWYRQSLGQGLEFLIYFQGNSAPDKSGLPSDRFSAERTGGSVSTLTIQRTQQEDSAVYLCANNRATGETQYFGPGTRLLVL.

V usage is TRBV12-3 or TRBV12-4 and J usage is TRBJ1-1; D ambiguous. The CDR3 length is 17 residues. Trimming took 3 bases from V and 0 from J, leaving 17 bases between them. CDR3 amino acids: CASSFLMAEKMNTEAFF. The CDR3 DNA reads TGTGCCAGCAGTTTTTTAATGGCAGAGAAAATGAACACTGAAGCTTTCTTT.

CDR3 residues: CASRKPGQGMSNQPQHF. The CDR3 bases are TGTGCCAGCAGGAAACCGGGACAGGGGATGAGCAATCAGCCCCAGCATTTT. The chain links TRBV28 to TRBJ1-5; 10 bases map to TRBD1. Germline V CDR1 and CDR2: MDHEN, SYDVKM. The CDR3 has 17 amino acids. Trimming removed 6 bases from V and 1 base from J; junction bases left unmatched: 9.

This clonotype was picked up a small number of times. J is TRBJ2-1 and V is TRBV7-3; no clear D gene. CDR3 length: 13 residues. V shed 5 bases and J shed 5 bases, with 10 bases lying between them. Germline assignment: CDR1 SGHTA and CDR2 FQGTGA. CDR3 DNA: TGTGCCAGCAGCCCAAGACCTAACAATGAGCAGTTCTTC. It translates to CASSPRPNNEQFF.